The 23 T cell receptor beta chains below all came from one sample that was sequenced in a study of beta chain features in type 1 diabetes. Every isolated RNA sample was fully reverse transcribed, so sequencing captured expressed TCRB transcripts. Method: immunoSEQ multiplex PCR; TCRdb's copy keeps in-frame clones and lacks some. The data contain around 160,000 clones, roughly 48% of them singletons. Sample: Tregs from blood. Source of these receptors: a man between 18 and 35 years old in good health.

This chain connects TRBV7-3 to TRBJ1-1; unclear D gene. This CDR3 has 13 residues. V gave up 2 bases and J gave up 1 base, with 5 bases separating them. Germline V gene lookup returns CDR1 SGHTA and CDR2 FQGTGA. CDR3 sequence (DNA): TGTGCCAGCAGCTTAGCAGAGAACACTGAAGCTTTCTTT. Encoded protein: CASSLAENTEAFF.

This sequence joins TRBV19 and TRBJ2-1; tentatively, D is TRBD1 (6 bases). This CDR3 region has 13 residues. V lost 1 base and J lost 9, with 10 bases in between. The germline V gene encodes CDR1 LNHDA and CDR2 SQIVND (reference sequence). The CDR3 nucleotides are TGTGCCAGTAGTATAGTTGGACAGACTGAGCAGTTCTTC. Translation gives CASSIVGQTEQFF.

This clone was seen only a few times. The chain employs TRBV2 and TRBJ1-2; 9 positions agree with TRBD1. V was pared by 6 bases and J by 4 bases, with 12 bases of the junction left unmatched. The CDR3 loop spans 16 amino acids. CDR1 is SNHLY and CDR2 is FYNNEI in the germline V gene. The CDR3 sequence is CASRQGASPQIYGYTF. The CDR3 region has the DNA TGTGCCAGCAGACAGGGGGCGAGTCCCCAAATCTATGGCTACACCTTC.

This rearrangement joins TRBV6-1 to TRBJ1-5; unclear D gene. From germline, CDR1 is MNHNS and CDR2 SASEGT. The CDR3 covers 16 residues. V was pared by 3 bases and J by 0 bases, with 12 bases between. The CDR3 reads CASSDLQFYSNQPQHF. CDR3 DNA sequence: TGTGCCAGCAGTGACCTACAGTTTTATAGCAATCAGCCCCAGCATTTT.

The chain links TRBV19 to TRBJ2-1; 14 bases map to TRBD2. V lost 8 bases and J lost 1; bases outside the gene matches: 13. This CDR3 contains 19 residues. The germline CDR1 and CDR2 sequences are LNHDA and SQIVND (reference sequence). CDR3 amino acids: CASGSRGLAGVSSYNEQFF. CDR3 in DNA: TGTGCCAGTGGGTCGAGGGGACTAGCGGGAGTATCGTCCTACAATGAGCAGTTCTTC.

The chain combines TRBV6-1 with TRBJ2-7; TRBD1 agrees at 7 bases. The CDR3 runs to 16 residues. Per germline, CDR1 MNHNS and CDR2 SASEGT. J lost 6 bases, V lost 1 base, and 12 bases had no gene match. In DNA form, the CDR3 reads TGTGCCAGCAGTGAAGGAGGGGGCAGGCGCTTTTCCGAGCAGTACTTC. Translation gives CASSEGGGRRFSEQYF.

The chain carries TRBV18 and TRBJ1-3; D remains unclear. This CDR3 is 17 amino acids long. V was trimmed by 2 bases and J by 4 bases, leaving 18 bases between them. The germline V gene encodes CDR1 KGHSH and CDR2 LQKENI. Written as DNA, the CDR3 is TGTGCCAGCTCACCAGTGGCTCGGGGATTGAGCGGAAACACCATATATTTT. The encoded protein is CASSPVARGLSGNTIYF.

There are a few counts of this clone. The V call is TRBV15, the J call TRBJ2-7, with TRBD1 matching over 11 bases. Germline V gene lookup returns CDR1 LNHNV and CDR2 YYDKDF (reference sequence). The CDR3 loop spans 15 amino acids. Losses at the gene ends were 2 bases for V and 6 bases for J; bases not matched to a gene: 6. Written as DNA, the CDR3 is TGTGCCACCAGCAGACCGCCGGGACAGGGGGTCGAGCAGTACTTC. This gives the protein CATSRPPGQGVEQYF.

This clone has only a few counts. V gene TRBV30 combines with J gene TRBJ2-3, with 8 bases fitting TRBD2. Germline trimming cut 4 bases from V and 5 bases from J; bases unmatched to any gene: 14. The CDR3 length is 16 residues. In germline, CDR1 is GTSNPN, CDR2 SVGIG (reference sequence). In DNA, the CDR3 is TGTGCCTGGAATCACAGACTAGCGCGGCAGGTAGATACGCAGTATTTT. This encodes CAWNHRLARQVDTQYF. Complete variable domain (other parts from reference TRBV30 and TRBJ2-3): SQTIHQWPATLVQPVGSPLSLECTVEGTSNPNLYWYRQAAGRGLQLLFYSVGIGQISSEVPQNLSASRPQDRQFILSSKKLLLSDSGFYLCAWNHRLARQVDTQYFGPGTRLTVL.

The rearrangement joins TRBV10-3 to TRBJ2-1; D might be TRBD1 (6 bases). Germline V CDR1 and CDR2: ENHRY, SYGVKD. Trimming took off 6 bases at V and 1 base at J, with 10 bases between the two ends. CDR3 length: 14 residues. The CDR3 protein is CAIRPGQSYNEQFF. In DNA, the CDR3 is TGTGCCATCAGACCGGGACAATCCTACAATGAGCAGTTCTTC.

The chain joins TRBV5-1 to TRBJ2-3; D possibly corresponds to TRBD1 (5 bases). The germline gives CDR1 SGHRS, CDR2 YFSETQ. V dropped 3 bases and J dropped 2 bases, with 13 bases sitting between them. The CDR3 totals 15 residues. DNA of the CDR3: TGCGCCAGCAGCTGGACAAGGCCACTCACAGATACGCAGTATTTT. It is translated as CASSWTRPLTDTQYF.

The chain uses TRBV27 and TRBJ2-7, with D tentatively TRBD1 (5 bases). With 11 bases removed from V and 1 base from J, the gap between germline ends came to 18 bases. The germline CDR1 and CDR2 sequences are MNHEY and SMNVEV (reference sequence). This CDR3 is built from 14 residues. For the CDR3, the DNA is TGTGCCGTGCAGGGTTTTGGGGTGTCCTACGAGCAGTACTTC. It specifies CAVQGFGVSYEQYF.

The chain couples TRBV28 to TRBJ2-3; D perhaps matches TRBD1 (5 bases). The CDR3 extends over 17 amino acids. CDR1 MDHEN and CDR2 SYDVKM come from the germline V gene. The V and J ends lost 5 bases and 1 base respectively, with 19 bases between them. The CDR3 here is CASSIRTSTRGTDTQYF. Here the CDR3 DNA reads TGTGCCAGCAGTATCAGGACATCCACGAGAGGCACAGATACGCAGTATTTT.

The chain joins TRBV18 to TRBJ2-7; TRBD1 might be the D (6 bases). This CDR3 region has 16 residues. With 4 bases removed from V and 3 bases from J, the gap between germline ends came to 19 bases. CDR1 KGHSH and CDR2 LQKENI come from the germline V gene. The CDR3 DNA follows: TGTGCCAGCTCACTCAACAGGGTTACCCCCCGCTACGAGCAGTACTTC. As protein: CASSLNRVTPRYEQYF. Combining the CDR3 with reference TRBV18 and TRBJ2-7 gives the whole variable domain NAGVMQNPRHLVRRRGQEARLRCSPMKGHSHVYWYRQLPEEGLKFMVYLQKENIIDESGMPKERFSAEFPKEGPSILRIQQVVRGDSAAYFCASSLNRVTPRYEQYFGPGTRLTVT.

The chain combines TRBV6-1 with TRBJ1-1; no reliable D call. The CDR3 spans 13 residues. V was shortened by 6 bases and J by 3 bases, with 11 bases between the two germline ends. The germline gives CDR1 MNHNS, CDR2 SASEGT. CDR3 in amino acids: CASRRLGDTEAFF. The CDR3 DNA reads as TGTGCCAGCAGAAGACTAGGAGACACTGAAGCTTTCTTT.

The chain employs TRBV4-2 and TRBJ2-7, with TRBD1 matching over 8 bases. V shed 1 base and J 6 bases; nucleotides not matched to a gene: 5. The CDR3 sequence is 14 residues long. The V gene's germline CDR1 is LGHNA and CDR2 YNFKEQ. This chain's CDR3 is CASSQGQGAGEQYF. The CDR3 DNA follows: TGTGCCAGCAGCCAAGGGCAGGGGGCAGGCGAGCAGTACTTC.

The rearrangement uses TRBV19 and TRBJ2-3; D might be TRBD1 (5 bases). This CDR3 is built from 14 residues. Trimming left V 3 bases short and J 5 bases short, with 12 bases between. Germline CDR1 is LNHDA and CDR2 is SQIVND (reference sequence). The CDR3 DNA reads as TGTGCCAGTAGTATCCCAGGGTTACAAGATACGCAGTATTTT. Encoded protein: CASSIPGLQDTQYF.

This clone was seen just once. The chain combines TRBV5-5 with TRBJ2-3, with D possibly being TRBD2 (7 bases). The length of the CDR3 is 15 residues. V dropped 0 bases and J dropped 5 bases, with 13 bases sitting between them. Germline loops: CDR1 SGHKS, CDR2 YYEKEE (reference sequence). CDR3 nucleotide sequence: TGTGCCAGCAGCTTGGCCGCGGGGGCAGGAGATACGCAGTATTTT. It specifies CASSLAAGAGDTQYF.

A few counts support this clone. The J gene is TRBJ1-2, the V gene TRBV5-1; 7 bases line up with TRBD1. With 4 bases clipped from V and 4 bases from J, the junction kept 10 bases outside the gene matches. Germline CDR1 and CDR2: SGHRS and YFSETQ. There are 15 residues in the CDR3. In DNA form, the CDR3 reads TGCGCCAGCAGCGAACACCTCCGGGACAGCTATGGCTACACCTTC. It yields the protein CASSEHLRDSYGYTF.

This clone was counted between two and nine times. The DNA of the CDR3 is TGTGCCAGCAGCCCACCTAGCGGGGGGGCCACCGGGGAGCTGTTTTTT. As protein: CASSPPSGGATGELFF. This chain links TRBV7-8 with TRBJ2-2, with 12 bases fitting TRBD2. The CDR3 loop spans 16 amino acids. Germline trimming cut 5 bases from V and 4 bases from J; bases unmatched to any gene: 5. Germline values: CDR1 SGHVS, CDR2 FQNEAQ.

This clone was counted between two and nine times. V usage is TRBV7-2 and J usage is TRBJ1-2; 10 nucleotides align to TRBD1. The V gene end was trimmed by 5 bases and the J gene end by 9 bases; junction bases not matched to a gene: 12. Germline CDR1 reads SGHTA; CDR2 reads FQGNSA. This CDR3 has 15 amino acids. CDR3 DNA: TGTGCCAGCAGCGCTTGGGGACAGGGGATCGAAAGCTACACCTTC. It codes for CASSAWGQGIESYTF.

The sample holds a few counts of this clone. CDR3 sequence reads: CSVAKGSGPSTDTQYF. Here the CDR3 DNA reads TGCAGCGTTGCCAAGGGGAGCGGGCCGAGCACAGATACGCAGTATTTT. The rearrangement links TRBV29-1 to TRBJ2-3; D perhaps matches TRBD2 (6 bases). Germline V gene sequence: CDR1 SQVTM, CDR2 ANQGSEA. The CDR3 length is 16 residues. V was shortened by 4 bases and J by 0 bases, with 17 bases between the two germline ends.

V is TRBV6-5 and J is TRBJ2-1, with 9 positions matching TRBD2. This CDR3 is built from 15 residues. V trimming: 8 bases; J trimming: 6 bases; junction bases outside the gene matches: 11. Germline CDR1 reads MNHEY; CDR2 reads SVGAGI. The CDR3 DNA follows: TGTGCCAGCGGGCCGCTAGCGGGGTGGACCAATGAGCAGTTCTTC. It encodes CASGPLAGWTNEQFF.